This T cell receptor (beta chain) was retrieved from a study of response to subunit inactivated influenza vaccine. Study-wide findings and caveats: The authors suggested that every seasonal influenza vaccination recruits few new T cells.

For this clonotype: The target antigen is unknown. Mismatch with germline at one junction end may stem from a read error.

TCRdb fed the RT-PCR reads into MiXCR, producing one record per CDR3 protein. The sample consists of under 200,000 distinct CDR3 sequences, roughly 11% of them appearing once. The TCR originated in a man between 50 and 59 years old who received an inactivated influenza vaccine. This specimen was non-naive T cells sorted from PBMCs, taken roughly 45 days after vaccination.

In DNA form, the CDR3 reads TGCAGTGCTAGAGATCCGGCACCCAACGGCTTCACCGTTTTC. Translation gives CSARDPAPNGFTVF. The chain recombines TRBV20-1 with TRBJ2-7; D not resolved. Per germline, CDR1 DFQATT and CDR2 SNEGSKA (reference sequence). This CDR3 has 14 amino acids.